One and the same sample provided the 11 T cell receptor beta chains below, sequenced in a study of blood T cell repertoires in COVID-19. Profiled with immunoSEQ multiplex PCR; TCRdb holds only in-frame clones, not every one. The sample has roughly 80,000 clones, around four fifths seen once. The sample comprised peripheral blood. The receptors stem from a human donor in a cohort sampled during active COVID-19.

In DNA, the CDR3 is TGTGCCAGCAGCCAGGCAGGGGTGAGTAACACTGAAGCTTTCTTT. Protein sequence: CASSQAGVSNTEAFF. The V call is TRBV3-1 (or the pseudogene TRBV3-2), the J call TRBJ1-1, with D perhaps TRBD1 (6 bases). The V end was cut by 3 bases, the J end by 2 bases, with 13 bases between. The CDR3 runs 15 residues. Germline loops: CDR1 LGHDT, CDR2 YNNKEL (reference sequence).

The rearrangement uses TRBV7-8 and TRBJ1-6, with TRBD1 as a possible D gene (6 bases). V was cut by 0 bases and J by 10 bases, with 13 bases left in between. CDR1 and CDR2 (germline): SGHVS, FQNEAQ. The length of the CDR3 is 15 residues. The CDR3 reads CASSLAPRGKSPLHF. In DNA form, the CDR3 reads TGTGCCAGCAGCTTAGCGCCCAGGGGAAAGTCACCCCTCCACTTT. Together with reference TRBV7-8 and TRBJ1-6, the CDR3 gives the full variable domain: GAGVSQSPRYKVAKRGQDVALRCDPISGHVSLFWYQQALGQGPEFLTYFQNEAQLDKSGLPSDRFFAERPEGSVSTLKIQRTQQEDSAVYLCASSLAPRGKSPLHFGNGTRLTVT.

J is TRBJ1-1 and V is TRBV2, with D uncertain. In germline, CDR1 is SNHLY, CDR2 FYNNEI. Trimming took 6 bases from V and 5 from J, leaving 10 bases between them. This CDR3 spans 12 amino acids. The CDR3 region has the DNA TGTGCCAGCAGAGGAGCCCGGACTGAAGCTTTCTTT. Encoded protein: CASRGARTEAFF.

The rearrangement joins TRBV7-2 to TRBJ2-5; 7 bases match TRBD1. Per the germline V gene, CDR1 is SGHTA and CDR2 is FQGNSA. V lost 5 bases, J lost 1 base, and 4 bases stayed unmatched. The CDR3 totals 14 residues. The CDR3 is CASSQRDSQETQYF. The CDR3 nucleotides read TGTGCCAGCAGCCAGAGGGACAGCCAAGAGACCCAGTACTTC.

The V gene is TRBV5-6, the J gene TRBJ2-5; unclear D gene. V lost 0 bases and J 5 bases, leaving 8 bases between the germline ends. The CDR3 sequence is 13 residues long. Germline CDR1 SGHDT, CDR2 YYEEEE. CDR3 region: CASSLERSETQYF. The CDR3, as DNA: TGTGCCAGCAGCTTGGAGAGATCGGAGACCCAGTACTTC.

The CDR3 DNA reads as TGCAGCGTTGGGGACAGGAGCACAGATACGCAGTATTTT. Its protein product is CSVGDRSTDTQYF. The chain uses TRBV29-1 and TRBJ2-3; 8 bases match TRBD1. Per the germline V gene, CDR1 is SQVTM and CDR2 is ANQGSEA. V dropped 4 bases and J dropped 0; count of bases not matched to a gene: 0. This CDR3 has 13 amino acids.

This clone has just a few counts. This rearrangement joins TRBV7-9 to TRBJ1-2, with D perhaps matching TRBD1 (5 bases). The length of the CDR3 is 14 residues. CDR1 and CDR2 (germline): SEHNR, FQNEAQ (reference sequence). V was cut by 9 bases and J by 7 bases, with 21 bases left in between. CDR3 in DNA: TGTGCCAGTTCCTACGGAGGGGCTCGCGGTGGCTACACCTTC. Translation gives CASSYGGARGGYTF.

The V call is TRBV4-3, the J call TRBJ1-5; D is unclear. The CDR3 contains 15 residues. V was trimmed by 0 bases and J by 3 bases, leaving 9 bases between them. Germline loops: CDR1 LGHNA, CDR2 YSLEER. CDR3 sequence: CASSQDVAFNQPQHF. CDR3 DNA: TGCGCCAGCAGCCAAGATGTCGCGTTCAATCAGCCCCAGCATTTT.

The CDR3 loop is CASSVARDSLYGYTF. Here the CDR3 DNA reads TGTGCCAGCAGCGTTGCCCGGGACAGTCTCTATGGCTACACCTTC. The chain uses TRBV7-2 and TRBJ1-2; 7 nucleotides line up with TRBD1. J gave up 4 bases and V 5 bases, and 10 bases lay outside the gene matches. Germline loops: CDR1 SGHTA, CDR2 FQGNSA. This CDR3 comprises 15 residues.

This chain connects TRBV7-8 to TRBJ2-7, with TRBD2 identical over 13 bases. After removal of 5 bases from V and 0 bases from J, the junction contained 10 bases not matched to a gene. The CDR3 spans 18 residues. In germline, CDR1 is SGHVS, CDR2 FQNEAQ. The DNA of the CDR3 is TGTGCCAGCAGCAGACTAGCGGGGGGCCTGACATACTCCTACGAGCAGTACTTC. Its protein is CASSRLAGGLTYSYEQYF.

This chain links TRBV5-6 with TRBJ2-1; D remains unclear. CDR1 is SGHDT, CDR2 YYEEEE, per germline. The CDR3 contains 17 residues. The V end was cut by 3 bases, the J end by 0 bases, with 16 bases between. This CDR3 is CASSWSPGLSSYNEQFF. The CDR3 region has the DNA TGTGCCAGCAGCTGGTCCCCAGGCCTAAGCTCCTACAATGAGCAGTTCTTC.